This TCR beta chain was recovered during a study of CXCR3-negative and CXCR3-positive naive CD8 T cells. Across the whole study: Sequencing gave some 130 million TRB reads overall, about 1.5 +/- 0.3 million per library.

Note on this clonotype: What it binds is unknown.

Per CD8+ T cell subset, triplicate sorts of 300,000 or so cells each were done. With UMI labels, 5' RACE was used to prepare the TRB cDNA libraries. TCRdb reprocessed the 5' RACE reads, with one entry per CDR3 protein and no DNA. Its table records approximately 120,000 distinct CDR3 sequences. Study-wide findings and caveats: Relative to CXCR3-negative naive cells, CXCR3-positive naive cells had more hydrophobic TRB CDR3s. Post-cryopreservation CXCR3 expression was partly diminished, and the bulk of assays employed fresh PBMCs. High diversity, comparable across both naive subsets, contrasted with much lower diversity in memory CD8+ cells.

This TCR was sampled from a human donor in good health. Some clones in this sample may be carry-over from other donors' samples. Sequencing used naive CXCR3+ CD8+ T cells from blood. Described subset: CD45RO-CCR7+CD27+CD95- naive CD8+ T cells expressing CXCR3 (TNR3+).

The CDR3 is CASSYRGHNEQFF. V usage is TRBV6-5 and J usage is TRBJ2-1. CDR1 and CDR2 (germline): MNHEY, SVGAGI. The CDR3 length is 13 residues.